Sequencing of this T cell receptor (beta chain) was carried out in a study of cytomegalovirus exposure and HLA in healthy donors. Notes on this clone: Antigen unknown.

The PCR ran on 60 Vbeta and 13 Jbeta primers. TCRdb's table, derived via immunoSEQ multiplex PCR, lists solely in-frame clones and lacks some. This sample has around 20,000 clones; about four fifths occur once, and the top ten carry about a fifth. Study results and caveats: Researchers had no immune exposure information except CMV serostatus available. Productive status was seen about 90% or about 30% of the time for most TCR beta V segments in an earlier analysis. In a later analysis, about 17,000 TCR beta sequences were associated with HLA alleles at 0.05 false discovery rate.

The sequence was collected from a human donor in good health. The sequenced sample was PBMCs.

The DNA of the CDR3 is TGTGCCAGCAGCTTATACCGCGATGAAAAACTGTTTTTT. Its translation: CASSLYRDEKLFF. This rearrangement joins TRBV11-2 to TRBJ1-4; D gene uncertain. Germline V lookup: CDR1 SGHAT, CDR2 FQNNGV. This CDR3 is built from 13 residues. Trimming took off 2 bases at V and 6 bases at J, with 7 bases between the two ends.